Sequencing of this TCR beta chain was carried out in a study of blood T cell repertoires in COVID-19. At the level of the study: Sources were T cells, B-cell-depleted T cells, or PBMCs; the material itself was cDNA or gDNA.

How the authors handled the data: Estimation of nucleated cell counts relied on the amplification of reference gene primers. Method: immunoSEQ multiplex PCR; TCRdb's copy keeps in-frame clones and lacks some. V, J and clone size derive from that table, while D and trimming were established from the DNA sequence. This table has 14,000 or so clones, 73% appearing once. With V trimmed by 6 bases and J by 3 bases, 6 bases remained unmatched. This CDR3 contains 15 residues. Germline V gene lookup returns CDR1 LGHDT and CDR2 YNNKEL (reference sequence). This chain connects TRBV3-1 (or the pseudogene TRBV3-2) to TRBJ2-1; 9 nucleotides agree with TRBD2. The source material was peripheral blood. This TCR derives from a boy between 2 and 10 years old with active or convalescent COVID-19. CDR3 bases: TGTGCCAGCAGAGGAGTAGCGGGAGACTACAATGAGCAGTTCTTC. Protein product: CASRGVAGDYNEQFF.